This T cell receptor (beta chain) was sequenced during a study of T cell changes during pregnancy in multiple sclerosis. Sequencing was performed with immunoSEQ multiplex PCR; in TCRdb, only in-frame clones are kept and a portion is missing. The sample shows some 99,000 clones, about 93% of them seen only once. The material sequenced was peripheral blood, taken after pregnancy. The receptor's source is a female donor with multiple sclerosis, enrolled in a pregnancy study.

In DNA, the CDR3 is TGTGCCAGCAGCCTATTCGGACTAGCGGACAATGAGCAGTTCTTC. It specifies CASSLFGLADNEQFF. This chain connects TRBV9 to TRBJ2-1; TRBD2 agrees at 10 bases. The ends lost 4 bases at V and 5 bases at J; junction bases unmatched: 6. CDR1 and CDR2 from the germline V gene are SGDLS and YYNGEE. The CDR3 runs 15 residues. The variable domain in full, completed from reference TRBV9 and TRBJ2-1, reads DSGVTQTPKHLITATGQRVTLRCSPRSGDLSVYWYQQSLDQGLQFLIQYYNGEERAKGNILERFSAQQFPDLHSELNLSSLELGDSALYFCASSLFGLADNEQFFGPGTRLTVL.